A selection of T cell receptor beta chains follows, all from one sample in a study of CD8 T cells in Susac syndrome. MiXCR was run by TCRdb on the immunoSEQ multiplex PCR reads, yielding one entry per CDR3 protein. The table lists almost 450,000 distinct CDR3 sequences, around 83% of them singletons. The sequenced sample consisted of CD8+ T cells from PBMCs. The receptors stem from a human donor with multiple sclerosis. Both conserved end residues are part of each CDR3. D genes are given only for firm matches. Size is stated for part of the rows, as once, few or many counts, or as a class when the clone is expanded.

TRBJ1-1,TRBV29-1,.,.,TGCAGTGGACAGCTCAACACTGAAGCTTTCTTT,CSGQLNTEAFF
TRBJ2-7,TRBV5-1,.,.,TGCGCCAGCAGGGGTGCCGGGACCCCCTACGAGCAGTACTTC,CASRGAGTPYEQYF
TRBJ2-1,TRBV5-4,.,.,TGTGCCAGCAGACCCACAGGGGAGGGGTCCTACAATGAGCAGTTCTTC,CASRPTGEGSYNEQFF
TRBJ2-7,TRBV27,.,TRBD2,TGTGCCAGCAGTTTCGTGGGAGGGACCTACGAGCAGTACTTC,CASSFVGGTYEQYF
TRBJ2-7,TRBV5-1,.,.,TGCGCCAGCAGCCCCCAGGAAAGCTACGAGCAGTACTTC,CASSPQESYEQYF
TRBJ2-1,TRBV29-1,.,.,TGCAGCGTTGAGGAGGGTGGGAAGGTTGAGCAGTTCTTC,CSVEEGGKVEQFF
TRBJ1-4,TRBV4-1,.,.,TGCGCCAGCAGCCAAGGGGAGACCAAAAAACTGTTTTTT,CASSQGETKKLFF
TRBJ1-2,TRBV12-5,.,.,TGTGCTAGTGTTTTTACAGCCTCTAACTATGGCTACACCTTC,CASVFTASNYGYTF
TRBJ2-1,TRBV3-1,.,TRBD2,TGTGCCAGCAGCTCACCATCTAGCGGGGGGGCGAGTGAGCAGTTCTTC,CASSSPSSGGASEQFF
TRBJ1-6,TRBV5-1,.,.,TGCGCCAGCAGCTGGGGGACGGAGAGCTCCTATAATTCACCCCTCCACTTT,CASSWGTESSYNSPLHF
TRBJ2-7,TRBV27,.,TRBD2,TGTGCCAGCAGTTTGGAAGGTGGTAGCGGGGCCTACGAGCAGTACTTC,CASSLEGGSGAYEQYF
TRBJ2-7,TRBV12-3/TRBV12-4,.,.,TGTGCCAGCAGTCTCCCCGGGGTCTACGAGCAGTACTTC,CASSLPGVYEQYF
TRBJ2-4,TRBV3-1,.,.,TGTGCCAGCAGCCAAGGGGACATCGAGGACATTCAGTACTTC,CASSQGDIEDIQYF
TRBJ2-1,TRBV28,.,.,TGTGCCAGCAGGGGACCTCGCCGGCCCTACAATGAGCAGTTCTTC,CASRGPRRPYNEQFF
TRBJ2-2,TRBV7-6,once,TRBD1,TGTGCCAGCACCACGGGACAGGGTCCCGGGGAGCTGTTTTTT,CASTTGQGPGELFF
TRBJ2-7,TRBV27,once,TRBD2,TGTGCCAGCAGCAGGACTAGCGTCTACGAGCAGTACTTC,CASSRTSVYEQYF
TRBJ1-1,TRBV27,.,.,TGTGCCAGCAGTTGGGGAGAGATGAACACTGAAGCTTTCTTT,CASSWGEMNTEAFF
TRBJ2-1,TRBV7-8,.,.,TGTGCCAGCAGCTTAGCGAAGGTTGGCAGCGGAAAGGGTTTGGGCAATGAGCAGTTCTTC,CASSLAKVGSGKGLGNEQFF
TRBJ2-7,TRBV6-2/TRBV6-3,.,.,TGTGCCAGCAGTACCGCCGGGCCGTACGAGCAGTACTTC,CASSTAGPYEQYF
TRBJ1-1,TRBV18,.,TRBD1,TGTGCCAGCTCACCGACAGGGGGGATTCCTGGTACTGAAGCTTTCTTT,CASSPTGGIPGTEAFF
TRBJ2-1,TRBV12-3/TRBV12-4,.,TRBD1,TGTGCCAGCAGTTCCTCGGACAGGGATGGGTACAATGAGCAGTTCTTC,CASSSSDRDGYNEQFF
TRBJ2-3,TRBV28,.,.,TGTGCCAGCAGTTTAATGGGGAGCACAGATACGCAGTATTTT,CASSLMGSTDTQYF
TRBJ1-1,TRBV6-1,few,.,TGTGCCAGCAGCGCGGCCGGGGCGCAGCTCCGGGGCGCTTTCTTT,CASSAAGAQLRGAFF
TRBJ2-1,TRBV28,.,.,TGTGCCAGCAGCAACAGGGCACTAGTTCTTGAGCAGTTCTTC,CASSNRALVLEQFF
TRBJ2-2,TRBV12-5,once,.,TGTGCTAGTGGTTTTCATCCCACCCCCCTCACCGGGGAGCTGTTTTTT,CASGFHPTPLTGELFF
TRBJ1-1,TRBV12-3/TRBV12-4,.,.,TGTGCCAGCAGTCTGACAGATTTGAACACTGAAGCTTTCTTT,CASSLTDLNTEAFF
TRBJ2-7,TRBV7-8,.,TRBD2,TGTGCCAGCAGCTTTGGACTAGCGGGAGCCGAGCAGTACTTC,CASSFGLAGAEQYF
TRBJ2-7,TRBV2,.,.,TGTGCCAGCAGTGAAGGGCAGGTCGACGAGCAGTACTTC,CASSEGQVDEQYF
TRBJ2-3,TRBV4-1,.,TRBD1,TGCGCCAGCAGCCAACGGACAGGGGGCGCGGCAGATACGCAGTATTTT,CASSQRTGGAADTQYF
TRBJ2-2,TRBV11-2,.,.,TGTGCCAGCAGCTTGGAGGTTACCGGGGAGCTGTTTTTT,CASSLEVTGELFF
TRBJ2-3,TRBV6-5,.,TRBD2,TGTGCCAGCAGTTACGGGGCTAGCGGGGCCGGGGGTACAGATACGCAGTATTTT,CASSYGASGAGGTDTQYF
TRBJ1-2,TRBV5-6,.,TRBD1,TGTGCCAGCAGCTTGGTCCCCCCCACAACGACAGGGGAAGGCTACACCTTC,CASSLVPPTTTGEGYTF
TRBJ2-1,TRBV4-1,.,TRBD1,TGCGCCAGCAACCTTTGGACAGGAAACGTAAATGAGCAGTTCTTC,CASNLWTGNVNEQFF
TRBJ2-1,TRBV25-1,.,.,TGTGCCGGCAGTGTTCTAGGGCCCGAGCAGTTCTTC,CAGSVLGPEQFF
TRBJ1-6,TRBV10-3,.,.,TGTGCCATCAGTGAGTCCATGGGGAATTCACCCCTCCACTTT,CAISESMGNSPLHF
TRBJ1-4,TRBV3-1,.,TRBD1,TGTGCCAGCAGCCAAGCAGGGGGGGATGAAAAACTGTTTTTT,CASSQAGGDEKLFF
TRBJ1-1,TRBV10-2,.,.,TGCGCCAGCAGTGGGGCAGACAGAGGAACTTTCTTT,CASSGADRGTFF
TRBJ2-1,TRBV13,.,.,TGTGCCAGCACTCCCTCCCAGGGAGAAGGGTACAATGAGCAGTTCTTC,CASTPSQGEGYNEQFF
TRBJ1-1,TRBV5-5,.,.,TGTGCCAGCAGCTTGTCCATGACTAACACTGAAGCTTTCTTT,CASSLSMTNTEAFF
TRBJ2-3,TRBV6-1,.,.,TGTGCCACCCAACCCTTACTAGCTACCGGGGCAGATACGCAGTATTTT,CATQPLLATGADTQYF
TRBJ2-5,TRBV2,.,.,TGTGCCAGCAGTGCGGTGGAAGAGACCCAGTACTTC,CASSAVEETQYF
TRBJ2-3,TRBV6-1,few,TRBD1,TGTGCCAGCAGTGGGACAGGATTCCCTAGCACAGATACGCAGTATTTT,CASSGTGFPSTDTQYF
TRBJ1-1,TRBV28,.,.,TGTGCCAGCAGTTTTCAACTTGGCCAAGGCGACACTGAAGCTTTCTTT,CASSFQLGQGDTEAFF
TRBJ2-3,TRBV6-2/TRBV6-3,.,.,TGTGCCAGCAGTTACTTCGTTGAAGACGGTTCTAGCACAGATACGCAGTATTTT,CASSYFVEDGSSTDTQYF
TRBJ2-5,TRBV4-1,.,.,TGCGCCAGCAGCCAAGAACCGGGGCAAGAGACCCAGTACTTC,CASSQEPGQETQYF
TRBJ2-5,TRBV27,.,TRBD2,TGTGCCAGCAGTTCACTAGCGGAGTTTACTTACCAAGAGACCCAGTACTTC,CASSSLAEFTYQETQYF
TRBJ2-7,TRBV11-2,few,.,TGTGCCAGCAGAGATAACAGGCCCAGCTCCTACGAGCAGTACTTC,CASRDNRPSSYEQYF
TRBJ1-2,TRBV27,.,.,TGTGCCAGCAGTTTATCCGGGGCCCCAGGCTATGGCTACACCTTC,CASSLSGAPGYGYTF
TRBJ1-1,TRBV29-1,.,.,TGCAGCGTTGCCCGGGCGAGCGATGAAGCTTTCTTT,CSVARASDEAFF
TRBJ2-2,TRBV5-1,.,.,TGCGCCAGCAGCTTTTACGGGGGAGCGGGCACCGGGGAGCTGTTTTTT,CASSFYGGAGTGELFF
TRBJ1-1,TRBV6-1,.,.,TGTGCCAGCAGTGTCTTGGGCGGGAGCACTGAAGCTTTCTTT,CASSVLGGSTEAFF
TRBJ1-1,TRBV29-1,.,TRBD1,TGCAGCGTTGAAGGGGCCGGGACAGGGGGTCAAGTCACTGAAGCTTTCTTT,CSVEGAGTGGQVTEAFF
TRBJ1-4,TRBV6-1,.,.,TGTGCCAGCAGTCCTGACACAGCAACTAATGAAAAACTGTTTTTT,CASSPDTATNEKLFF
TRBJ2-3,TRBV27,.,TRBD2,TGTGCCAGCAGTATGGGACTAGCGGCAGATACGCAGTATTTT,CASSMGLAADTQYF
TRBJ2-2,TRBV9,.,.,TGTGCCAGCAGTTCCGGACAGTACACCGGGGAGCTGTTTTTT,CASSSGQYTGELFF